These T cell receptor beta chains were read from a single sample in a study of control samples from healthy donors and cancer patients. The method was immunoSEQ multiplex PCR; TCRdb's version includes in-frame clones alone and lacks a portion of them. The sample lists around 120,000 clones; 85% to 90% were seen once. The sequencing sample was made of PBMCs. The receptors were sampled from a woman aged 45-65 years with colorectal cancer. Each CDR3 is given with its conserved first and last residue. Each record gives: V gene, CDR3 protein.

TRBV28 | CASSLSPGQTYEQYF
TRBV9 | CASSARTEDTEAFF
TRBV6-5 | CATRVGRLYNEQFF
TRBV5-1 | CASSSLDRLDEQYF
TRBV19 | CASSSEKLNTEAFF
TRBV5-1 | CASSLEAGGSSTDTQYF
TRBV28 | CASSLVDTENSPLHF
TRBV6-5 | CASSRLAGVQETQYF
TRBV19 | CASRETGTGVETQYF
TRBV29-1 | CSVEASGTDTQYF
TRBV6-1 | CASSDGRGLAGGTTFNEQFF
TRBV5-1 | CASSLVGLADQGETQYF
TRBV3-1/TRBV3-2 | CASSRALASGETQYF
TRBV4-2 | CASSQGGWEGGNTIYF
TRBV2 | CASSGQGAQETQYF
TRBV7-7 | CASSLNRDNEQFF
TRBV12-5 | CASGLGGLAEETQYF
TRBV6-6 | CASSRVGRTDTQYF
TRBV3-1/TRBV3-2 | CASSLSDRDEQYF
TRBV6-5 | CASSEGGSTPLHF
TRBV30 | CAWSVAPRGTEAFF
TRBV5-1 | CASSLEQGLPEAFF
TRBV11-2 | CASRTGGVGQETQYF
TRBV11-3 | CASSTSTGSTEAFF
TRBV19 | CASSIGTGAYEQYF
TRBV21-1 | CASSETGGAKYEQYF
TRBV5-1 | CASSLVLGERPQYF
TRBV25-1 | CASSESLPGYYEQYF
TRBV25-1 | CASTRAGANVLTF
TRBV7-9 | CASSQRQVQETQYF
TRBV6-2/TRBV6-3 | CASSTNREGGYTF
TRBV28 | CASSSSVYEQYF
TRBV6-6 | CASSGGAYQPQHF
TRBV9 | CATHFQKLFF
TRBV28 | CASSSLPGTSGSTGELFF
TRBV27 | CASSRRISYEQYF
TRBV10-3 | CASRTSGVQETQYF
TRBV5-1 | CASSLVADNTEAFF
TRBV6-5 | CASSYGGSQPQHF
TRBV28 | CASSDPGGVETQYF
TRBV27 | CASGVLAGGFQETQYF
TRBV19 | CASSIDRSEKLFF
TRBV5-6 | CASSLFGPKLNYGYTF